This T cell receptor (beta chain) comes out of a study of regulatory T cells in long-lasting Graves disease (dated by TCRdb to 2020 to 2023). Turning to the overall study: Persistent Graves' disease was defined as antithyroid drug treatment for over 5 years with persistently positive TSH receptor autoantibodies. The study was conducted in China and was registered as a clinical trial. Patients with persistent Graves' disease were compared with patients with newly diagnosed Graves' disease using TCR sequencing and RNA sequencing of peripheral blood. A total of 33 samples underwent TCR sequencing: around 13 from persistent and approximately 20 from newly diagnosed Graves' disease patients. In the clinical cohort, patients with persistent Graves' disease had used antithyroid drugs for an average of about 10.3 years.

This clonotype was counted ten times or more. Its antigen is unknown. Base qualities are not at hand, and no much larger clone is one base apart. Including cysteine and phenylalanine, the CDR3 has 14 amino acids. Just the 42-base CDR3 DNA is kept, in frame starting at base 1. CDR1 and CDR2 (MDHEN, SYDVKM) derive from the germline V gene. V and J are trimmed by 1 base and 4 bases, and the gene matches miss 2 bases of the junction. Results and caveats for the whole study, not just this receptor: The study examined only peripheral blood because the primary lesion, thyroid tissue, could not be accessed. Persistent patients shared more public clonotypes among themselves (over 2,500) than newly diagnosed patients did (roughly 910). Only the TCR beta chain was sequenced and analyzed. As a limitation, the authors acknowledged that the small sample size may reduce accuracy. Compared with newly diagnosed patients, patients with persistent Graves' disease had lower TCR Shannon entropy and fewer highly expanded clones, which suggests clonal expansion. Persistent disease showed preferential use of TRBV28, TRBJ1-2 and TRBJ2-5, whereas newly diagnosed disease favored TRBV20-1 and TRBJ2-1.

This specimen's time point label, per the study, means: persistent/refractory GD, antithyroid drugs over 5 years with positive TRAb. RNA was extracted from PBMCs in TRIzol for both TCR sequencing and RNA sequencing. The diagnosis of Graves' disease was made according to American Thyroid Association guidelines. Recruitment of patients was carried out at an endocrinology department in Xi'an, China. Each patient gave roughly 8.4 milliliters of peripheral blood, collected in an EDTA anticoagulant tube. Ficoll Paque Plus density gradient separation was used to isolate PBMCs, and no further T cell sorting was performed. RNA quality was checked with an Agilent 2100 Bioanalyzer and agarose gel, and concentration with a NanoDrop 2000. Preparation of the library involved multiplex PCR. Sequencing took place on an Illumina HiSeq 4000. To build TCR beta libraries, CDR3 regions were amplified by Arm-PCR using iRepertoire HTBI primers. Before sequencing, the PCR products underwent gel purification. The original methods were these. Across samples, 62 TRBV and around 15 TRBJ segments were identified and used for gene usage analysis of CDR3 amino acid clonotypes. COPE and FqMerger were used to merge filtered high-quality paired reads into contigs. Contigs were aligned with BLAST to IMGT TRBV, TRBD and TRBJ reference genes, and CDR3 was defined per IMGT. Any clonotype with a frequency above 0.1% was counted as a highly expanded clone. Repertoire diversity was measured by Shannon entropy, and V-J evenness by the Gini coefficient. Clonotypes shared by more than one individual were considered public. TCRdb took the public reads, trimmed them with fastp at Q25, ran MiXCR for clone calling and kept in-frame beta chains. Rows are unified per CDR3 protein, each entry keeping the most common DNA and genes. In this record, the V and J calls reflect TCRdb's handling and not the investigators' own analysis. This sample has more than 350,000 distinct CDR3 sequences in its table, and around 23% of those were observed once. Around an eighth of the sample belongs to the ten largest clones.

The chain is encoded by TRBV28 joined to TRBJ2-5; TRBD1 agrees with 8 junctional bases. This receptor was identified in a female donor with Graves disease. The starting material was peripheral blood mononuclear cells (PBMCs), obtained when the disease was refractory, from a patient treated with antithyroid drugs. The CDR3 protein is CASSLSGQVETQYF. The DNA reads TGTGCCAGCAGTTTATCGGGACAGGTAGAGACCCAGTACTTC.